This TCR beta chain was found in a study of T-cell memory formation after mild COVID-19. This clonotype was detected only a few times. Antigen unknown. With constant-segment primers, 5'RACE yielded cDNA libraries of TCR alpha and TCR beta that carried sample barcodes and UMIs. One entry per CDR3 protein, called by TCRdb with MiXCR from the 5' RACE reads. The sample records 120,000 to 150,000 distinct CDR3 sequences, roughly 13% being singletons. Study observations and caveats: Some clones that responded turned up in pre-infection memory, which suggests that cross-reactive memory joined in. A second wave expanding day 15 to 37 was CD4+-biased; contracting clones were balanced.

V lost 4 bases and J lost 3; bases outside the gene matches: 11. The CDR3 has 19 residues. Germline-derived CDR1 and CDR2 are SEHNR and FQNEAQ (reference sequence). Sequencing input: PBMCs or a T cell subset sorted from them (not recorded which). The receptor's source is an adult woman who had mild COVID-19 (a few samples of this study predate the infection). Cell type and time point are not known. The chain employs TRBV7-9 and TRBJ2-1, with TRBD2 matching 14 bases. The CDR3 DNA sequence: TGTGCCAGCAGCTCTACTTGGACTAGCGGGGGGAATTACTACAATGAGCAGTTCTTC. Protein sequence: CASSSTWTSGGNYYNEQFF.